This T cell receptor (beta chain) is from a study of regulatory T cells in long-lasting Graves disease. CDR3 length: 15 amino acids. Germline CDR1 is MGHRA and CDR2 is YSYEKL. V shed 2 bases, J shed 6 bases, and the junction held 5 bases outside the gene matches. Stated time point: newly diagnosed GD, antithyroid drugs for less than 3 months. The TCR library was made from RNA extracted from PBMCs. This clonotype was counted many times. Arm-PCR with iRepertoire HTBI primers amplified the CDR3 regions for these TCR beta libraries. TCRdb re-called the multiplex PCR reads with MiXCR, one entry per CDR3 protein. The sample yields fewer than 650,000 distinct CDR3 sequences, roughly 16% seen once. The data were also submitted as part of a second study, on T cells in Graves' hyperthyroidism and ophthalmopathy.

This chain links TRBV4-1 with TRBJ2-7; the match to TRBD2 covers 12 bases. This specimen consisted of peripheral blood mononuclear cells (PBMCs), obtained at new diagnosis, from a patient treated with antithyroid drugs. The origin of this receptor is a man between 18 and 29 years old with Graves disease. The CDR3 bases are TGCGCCAGCAGCCAACCGACTAGCGGGAGTATCGAGCAGTACTTC. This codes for CASSQPTSGSIEQYF.